The 18 T cell receptor beta chains below all came from one sample that was sequenced in a study of identical twins' blood T cells. TCRdb used MiXCR to reprocess the 5' RACE reads, holding one entry per CDR3 protein. The table records about 370,000 distinct CDR3 sequences, over 25% of them present only once. Sequenced: PBMCs. These receptors originate from a woman aged 18-49 years in good health.

This clonotype has only a few counts. The V call is TRBV20-1, the J call TRBJ1-4; D remains ambiguous. This CDR3 comprises 11 residues. Germline V gene sequence: CDR1 DFQATT, CDR2 SNEGSKA (reference sequence). V lost 4 bases and J lost 8, with 8 bases in between. The CDR3 nucleotides read TGCAGTGCTATAAGCGGGGAAAAACTGTTTTTT. The encoded protein is CSAISGEKLFF.

This clonotype came up a few times. The V and J genes are TRBV20-1 and TRBJ2-3; D tentatively fits TRBD1 or TRBD2 (5 bases each). This CDR3 has 17 amino acids. Trimming took off 0 bases at V and 6 bases at J, with 22 bases between the two ends. The germline gives CDR1 DFQATT, CDR2 SNEGSKA (reference sequence). In nucleotides, the CDR3 is TGCAGTGCTAGAGATGAGGGGTCCCGGGCCTTCTTGGATACGCAGTATTTT. Translating it yields CSARDEGSRAFLDTQYF.

The table lists this clonotype with many counts. This chain uses TRBV12-3 or TRBV12-4 with TRBJ1-1; D is unclear. V shed 6 bases and J shed 4 bases, with 18 bases lying between them. The CDR3 spans 15 residues. The CDR3 nucleotides read TGTGCCAGCAGCAGAGAGAGGATCCGGGGCACTGAAGCTTTCTTT. Translating it yields CASSRERIRGTEAFF.

The chain joins TRBV6-6 to TRBJ1-1, with D possibly matching TRBD1 (6 bases). V dropped 7 bases and J dropped 0 bases, with 18 bases sitting between them. The CDR3 runs 16 residues. Germline loops: CDR1 MNHNY, CDR2 SVGAGI (reference sequence). The CDR3, as DNA: TGTGCCAGCAAAGGACAGTATAGCAACATGAACACTGAAGCTTTCTTT. It yields the protein CASKGQYSNMNTEAFF.

Notes on this clonotype: At one end the junction does not follow the germline gene, possibly because of a read error. CDR3 amino acids: CSASYTNQPQHF. CDR3 nucleotides: TGCAGTGCTAGCTATACCAATCAGCCCCAGCATTTC. This rearrangement joins TRBV20-1 to TRBJ1-5; no clear D gene. Germline loops: CDR1 DFQATT, CDR2 SNEGSKA (reference sequence). The CDR3 has 12 amino acids.

V is TRBV28 and J is TRBJ2-3, with 7 bases that match TRBD2. The germline CDR1 and CDR2 sequences are MDHEN and SYDVKM. CDR3 size: 18 residues. V dropped 3 bases and J dropped 0; count of bases not matched to a gene: 12. The CDR3 region has the DNA TGTGCCAGCAGTTTCCCCCCACCTTTGCGGGAGAGCACAGATACGCAGTATTTT. Protein product: CASSFPPPLRESTDTQYF.

The chain carries TRBV10-3 and TRBJ1-3, with D possibly TRBD1 on 6 matching bases. Germline V gene data show CDR1 as ENHRY and CDR2 as SYGVKD. This CDR3 has 14 residues. With 10 bases removed from V and 0 bases from J, the gap between germline ends came to 13 bases. CDR3 bases: TGTGCCACAATCACGGGGGCCTCTGGAAACACCATATATTTT. It translates to CATITGASGNTIYF.

J is TRBJ2-1 and V is TRBV19; 12 bases align to TRBD2. Germline loops: CDR1 LNHDA, CDR2 SQIVND (reference sequence). Trimming took 5 bases from V and 7 from J; bases not matched to a gene: 12. The CDR3 has 17 amino acids. This CDR3 reads CASSLSRLAGEGNEQFF. The CDR3 DNA sequence: TGTGCCAGTAGTTTGTCGAGACTAGCGGGAGAAGGGAATGAGCAGTTCTTC.

The table lists this clonotype with a few counts. The chain combines TRBV4-3 with TRBJ2-2, with 7 bases matching TRBD1. This CDR3 is 15 amino acids long. Germline CDR1 reads LGHNA; CDR2 reads YSLEER. Germline trimming cut 6 bases from V and 3 bases from J; bases unmatched to any gene: 7. CDR3 coding DNA: TGCGCCAGCAGATTTGACAGGGTGCACACCGGGGAGCTGTTTTTT. Residues: CASRFDRVHTGELFF.

On this clonotype itself: A junction end diverges from the germline sequence, so it may reflect a read error. This chain joins TRBV3-1 and TRBJ1-2; TRBD1 agrees at 9 bases. Per germline, CDR1 LGHDT and CDR2 YNNKEL (reference sequence). CDR3 size: 14 residues. The CDR3 DNA follows: TGTGCCAGCAGCCCTCAACAGGGGGCGGATGGCTGCACCTTC. Protein product: CASSPQQGADGCTF. The full variable domain, rest sourced from reference TRBV3-1 and TRBJ1-2, is DTAVSQTPKYLVTQMGNDKSIKCEQNLGHDTMYWYKQDSKKFLKIMFSYNNKELIINETVPNRFSPKSPDKAHLNLHINSLELGDSAVYFCASSPQQGADGCTFGSGTRLTVV.

In its sample, this clonotype was seen a few times. This chain joins TRBV11-2 and TRBJ2-2, with D unclear. CDR3 length equals 16 residues. Trimming left V 4 bases short and J 0 bases short, with 12 bases between. The germline V gene encodes CDR1 SGHAT and CDR2 FQNNGV. The CDR3 nucleotides read TGTGCCAGCAGCTATGCGTGGACCCCGAACACCGGGGAGCTGTTTTTT. Its translation is CASSYAWTPNTGELFF.

The chain couples TRBV20-1 to TRBJ1-5; D is possibly TRBD1 (6 bases). Germline assignment: CDR1 DFQATT and CDR2 SNEGSKA (reference sequence). CDR3 size: 13 residues. Trimming stripped 6 bases from V and 4 bases from J, with 13 bases between. In nucleotides, the CDR3 is TGCAGTGCGTCTGGGGGCTTTAATCAGCCCCAGCATTTT. This gives the protein CSASGGFNQPQHF.

The rearrangement links TRBV12-3 or TRBV12-4 to TRBJ2-6; D uncertain. V lost 1 base and J 4 bases, leaving 14 bases between the germline ends. The CDR3 consists of 17 residues. The CDR3 is CASSLGSALEGANVLTF. CDR3 in DNA: TGTGCCAGCAGTTTAGGGTCAGCCCTCGAAGGGGCCAACGTCCTGACTTTC.

The chain combines TRBV11-2 with TRBJ2-1; no firm D call. V was cut by 2 bases and J by 6 bases, with 8 bases left in between. Germline V gives CDR1 SGHAT, CDR2 FQNNGV. The CDR3 runs 13 residues. CDR3 loop: CASSLLLGNEQFF. For the CDR3, the DNA is TGTGCCAGCAGCTTACTCTTGGGCAATGAGCAGTTCTTC.

A few counts support this clonotype. Written as DNA, the CDR3 is TGCGCCAGCAGTCTATGGAGGGAGGGGGAGCTGTTTTTT. Encoded protein: CASSLWREGELFF. The rearrangement links TRBV10-1 to TRBJ2-2; D perhaps matches TRBD2 (6 bases). In germline, CDR1 is WNHNN, CDR2 SYGVQD (reference sequence). The V and J ends lost 5 bases and 8 bases respectively, with 12 bases between them. The CDR3 sequence is 13 residues long.

The chain joins TRBV5-1 to TRBJ2-3, with 12 bases matching TRBD2. In germline, CDR1 is SGHRS, CDR2 YFSETQ. The junction had 3 bases not matched to a gene; V was cut back by 4 bases and J by 3 bases. The CDR3 spans 15 residues. The CDR3: CASSRTSGDTDTQYF. In nucleotides, the CDR3 is TGCGCCAGCAGCCGGACTAGCGGGGATACAGATACGCAGTATTTT.

V is TRBV27 and J is TRBJ2-1; 14 bases agree with TRBD2. The CDR3 spans 19 residues. The V segment lost 4 bases and the J segment 0 bases; nucleotides outside the gene matches: 8. Germline CDR1 and CDR2: MNHEY and SMNVEV (reference sequence). The CDR3 nucleotides read TGTGCCAGCAGTTCAGGACTAGCGGGAGGCGAGAGCTCCTACAATGAGCAGTTCTTC. Its translation is CASSSGLAGGESSYNEQFF.

With respect to this clonotype: This likely comes from a read error, as the CDR3 has no conserved phenylalanine or tryptophan at its end. The chain carries TRBV20-1 and TRBJ2-1, with D unresolved. V was pared by 3 bases and J by 1 base, with 10 bases between. In germline, CDR1 is DFQATT, CDR2 SNEGSKA (reference sequence). This CDR3 comprises 14 residues. The CDR3 DNA sequence: TGCAGTGCTAGTGGGATTTTGTCCTACAATGAGCAGTTCTTA. Translation: CSASGILSYNEQFL.